Presented here are 30 T cell receptor beta chains from one specimen sequenced in a study of cytotoxic CD8 clonotypes in ibrutinib-treated CLL. Sequenced by immunoSEQ multiplex PCR; TCRdb stores in-frame clones only, minus some. The sample has about 50,000 clones, approximately 75% seen once; the top ten hold 43%. The sequenced sample was PBMCs, obtained after 12 months of ibrutinib treatment. All receptors come from a human donor with chronic lymphocytic leukemia.

This clone was detected a few times. V gene TRBV27 combines with J gene TRBJ2-1, with TRBD2 identical over 8 bases. This CDR3 has 14 residues. J gave up 4 bases and V 3 bases, and 2 bases lay outside the gene matches. Per the germline V gene, CDR1 is MNHEY and CDR2 is SMNVEV (reference sequence). The CDR3 coding sequence is TGTGCCAGCAGTTTTAGCGGGAATTACAATGAGCAGTTCTTC. This translates into CASSFSGNYNEQFF.

This clone was recorded once. The chain couples TRBV30 to TRBJ1-5; D may be TRBD1 (6 bases). This CDR3 region has 14 residues. Germline V gene sequence: CDR1 GTSNPN, CDR2 SVGIG (reference sequence). V shed 0 bases and J shed 5 bases, with 11 bases lying between them. This CDR3 is CAWSVRAGDQPQHF. The CDR3 nucleotides are TGTGCCTGGAGTGTACGGGCAGGGGATCAGCCCCAGCATTTT. The entire variable domain, with the rest obtained from reference TRBV30 and TRBJ1-5, is as follows: SQTIHQWPATLVQPVGSPLSLECTVEGTSNPNLYWYRQAAGRGLQLLFYSVGIGQISSEVPQNLSASRPQDRQFILSSKKLLLSDSGFYLCAWSVRAGDQPQHFGDGTRLSIL.

This clone has only a few counts. This CDR3 reads CASSEDPRGAGELFF. The CDR3 region has the DNA TGTGCCAGCAGTGAAGACCCCAGGGGCGCCGGGGAGCTGTTTTTT. The V and J genes are TRBV2 and TRBJ2-2; maybe TRBD1 (6 bases). The CDR3 runs to 15 residues. The V gene lost 1 base and the J gene lost 6 bases, with 12 bases spanning the gap. The germline gives CDR1 SNHLY, CDR2 FYNNEI.

This clone occurred many times. The gene calls are TRBV2 and TRBJ1-5; 7 nucleotides align to TRBD1. The ends lost 4 bases at V and 4 bases at J; junction bases unmatched: 4. This CDR3 spans 14 amino acids. Germline lookup yields CDR1 SNHLY and CDR2 FYNNEI. This CDR3 reads CASSVGRGNQPQHF. CDR3 coding DNA: TGTGCCAGCAGTGTGGGCAGGGGGAATCAGCCCCAGCATTTT.

CDR3 sequence: CASSYLTSTDTQYF. The CDR3 DNA reads TGTGCCAGCAGTTACCTAACTAGCACAGATACGCAGTATTTT. This chain joins TRBV6-5 and TRBJ2-3; D gene uncertain. This CDR3 region has 14 residues. Trimming shortened V by 2 bases and J by 0 bases, and 6 bases separated the two germline ends. The germline V gene encodes CDR1 MNHEY and CDR2 SVGAGI.

The gene calls are TRBV29-1 and TRBJ2-7; 8 nucleotides line up with TRBD1. V shed 6 bases and J 3 bases; nucleotides not matched to a gene: 7. CDR3 length: 13 amino acids. Looked up from germline, CDR1 is SQVTM and CDR2 is ANQGSEA. CDR3 coding DNA: TGCAGCGTCCGACAGGGGCCTGACTACGAGCAGTACTTC. It encodes CSVRQGPDYEQYF.

V and J are TRBV6-6 and TRBJ2-7; a weak D match, TRBD2 (6 bases). The germline V gene encodes CDR1 MNHNY and CDR2 SVGAGI (reference sequence). Trimming pared 6 bases from V and 4 bases from J, leaving 10 bases between. This CDR3 spans 12 amino acids. CDR3 residues: CASRETSYEQYF. The CDR3 nucleotides read TGTGCCAGCAGGGAGACTAGTTACGAGCAGTACTTC.

The V gene is TRBV5-1, the J gene TRBJ1-1, with D possibly being TRBD1 (6 bases). From germline, CDR1 is SGHRS and CDR2 YFSETQ. Trimming stripped 4 bases from V and 5 bases from J, with 15 bases between. The CDR3 extends over 14 amino acids. The CDR3 spells CASSPAEGGTEAFF. CDR3 DNA sequence: TGCGCCAGCAGCCCCGCGGAGGGGGGGACTGAAGCTTTCTTT.

The V and J genes are TRBV9 and TRBJ2-5; 9 bases are a match to TRBD1. Looked up from germline, CDR1 is SGDLS and CDR2 is YYNGEE. The CDR3 totals 15 residues. J lost 2 bases, V lost 4 bases, and 6 bases had no gene match. The CDR3 loop is CASSPWTGDQETQYF. Here the CDR3 DNA reads TGTGCCAGCAGCCCGTGGACAGGGGATCAAGAGACCCAGTACTTC. Variable domain in full (rest from reference TRBV9 and TRBJ2-5): DSGVTQTPKHLITATGQRVTLRCSPRSGDLSVYWYQQSLDQGLQFLIQYYNGEERAKGNILERFSAQQFPDLHSELNLSSLELGDSALYFCASSPWTGDQETQYFGPGTRLLVL.

Only a few counts were recorded for this clone. This chain uses TRBV13 with TRBJ2-1; D remains ambiguous. V gave up 3 bases and J gave up 3 bases, with 12 bases separating them. The germline V gene has CDR1 PRHDT and CDR2 FYEKMQ (reference sequence). CDR3 length: 15 amino acids. For the CDR3, the DNA is TGTGCCAGCAGCTTTGACGAGAGGCTCTACAATGAGCAGTTCTTC. Translated: CASSFDERLYNEQFF.

The rearrangement joins TRBV19 to TRBJ2-7, with 10 bases fitting TRBD1. V shed 5 bases, J shed 5 bases, and the junction held 6 bases outside the gene matches. CDR3 length: 14 residues. Germline loops: CDR1 LNHDA, CDR2 SQIVND (reference sequence). In nucleotides, the CDR3 is TGTGCCAGTAGTTCCGGGACAGGGGTTCACGAGCAGTACTTC. It codes for CASSSGTGVHEQYF.

The chain combines TRBV2 with TRBJ2-2; D not resolved. CDR1 is SNHLY and CDR2 is FYNNEI in the germline V gene. The CDR3 has 17 residues. Trimming left V 3 bases short and J 1 base short, with 15 bases between. CDR3 nucleotide sequence: TGTGCCAGCAGTGACAACCGAATTTACGGGAACACCGGGGAGCTGTTTTTT. It encodes CASSDNRIYGNTGELFF.

This sequence joins TRBV18 and TRBJ1-5; 9 nucleotides match TRBD1. The CDR3 sequence is 15 residues long. Germline values: CDR1 KGHSH, CDR2 LQKENI. The V and J ends lost 3 bases and 3 bases, in that order; junction bases with no gene match: 3. The CDR3 loop reads CASSPDRGVNQPQHF. CDR3 DNA sequence: TGTGCCAGCTCACCCGACAGGGGGGTCAATCAGCCCCAGCATTTT. The variable domain in full, completed from reference TRBV18 and TRBJ1-5, reads NAGVMQNPRHLVRRRGQEARLRCSPMKGHSHVYWYRQLPEEGLKFMVYLQKENIIDESGMPKERFSAEFPKEGPSILRIQQVVRGDSAAYFCASSPDRGVNQPQHFGDGTRLSIL.

The chain uses TRBV7-2 and TRBJ2-3; D uncertain. Trimming took off 5 bases at V and 4 bases at J, with 13 bases between the two ends. Germline V gene lookup returns CDR1 SGHTA and CDR2 FQGNSA. CDR3 length: 14 residues. CDR3 nucleotides: TGTGCCAGCAGCGTCCTCCGCGCGTCAGATACGCAGTATTTT. Encoded protein: CASSVLRASDTQYF.

The rearrangement joins TRBV10-1 to TRBJ2-1; 8 bases map to TRBD2. V trimming: 6 bases; J trimming: 6 bases; junction bases outside the gene matches: 13. The CDR3 loop spans 16 amino acids. CDR1 and CDR2 from the germline V gene are WNHNN and SYGVQD (reference sequence). CDR3 DNA sequence: TGCGCCAGCAGGAAACTGCTGGGACTAGTGTCCAATGAGCAGTTCTTC. This sequence encodes CASRKLLGLVSNEQFF.

This chain uses TRBV19 with TRBJ2-7; D possibly corresponds to TRBD2 (5 bases). The germline V gene has CDR1 LNHDA and CDR2 SQIVND (reference sequence). V was pared by 0 bases and J by 0 bases, with 9 bases between. This CDR3 comprises 15 residues. The CDR3: CASSIDGESSYEQYF. CDR3 nucleotide sequence: TGTGCCAGTAGTATAGACGGGGAGAGCTCCTACGAGCAGTACTTC.

The V and J genes are TRBV30 and TRBJ2-3; 12 bases map to TRBD2. This CDR3 spans 16 amino acids. After removal of 2 bases from V and 2 bases from J, the junction contained 5 bases not matched to a gene. Germline V gives CDR1 GTSNPN, CDR2 SVGIG (reference sequence). CDR3 residues: CAWSPGLAGITDTQYF. CDR3 sequence (DNA): TGTGCCTGGAGTCCTGGACTAGCGGGAATCACAGATACGCAGTATTTT.

This clone was detected a few times. This chain uses TRBV7-9 with TRBJ2-2; D is possibly TRBD2 (5 bases). V lost 4 bases and J 2 bases, leaving 17 bases between the germline ends. Germline lookup yields CDR1 SEHNR and CDR2 FQNEAQ (reference sequence). The CDR3 is 17 residues long. CDR3 coding DNA: TGTGCCAGCAGCTCCATCCCCAGCGGAGCTAACACCGGGGAGCTGTTTTTT. It specifies CASSSIPSGANTGELFF.

This sequence joins TRBV4-3 and TRBJ2-5; D is ambiguous. V was pared by 1 base and J by 4 bases, with 13 bases between. Germline lookup yields CDR1 LGHNA and CDR2 YSLEER. This CDR3 has 15 amino acids. DNA of the CDR3: TGCGCCAGCAGCCAAGCGAACGGACCCAGAGAGACCCAGTACTTC. This codes for CASSQANGPRETQYF.

This clone was seen once. The genes are TRBV11-2 and TRBJ2-7; 8 bases are shared with TRBD2. Germline CDR1 is SGHAT and CDR2 is FQNNGV. The CDR3 has 15 amino acids. V lost 4 bases to trimming and J lost 5 bases; unmatched junction nucleotides: 10. The CDR3 nucleotides are TGTGCCAGCAGCTACTTATTGCGGGAGGCCCACGAGCAGTACTTC. As protein: CASSYLLREAHEQYF.

This clone was counted a single time. J is TRBJ2-3 and V is TRBV27; 11 bases map to TRBD2. This CDR3 is 16 amino acids long. The germline gives CDR1 MNHEY, CDR2 SMNVEV (reference sequence). V lost 6 bases and J lost 0; bases outside the gene matches: 5. The CDR3 sequence is CASSPGLADSTDTQYF. The CDR3 DNA reads TGTGCCAGCAGCCCGGGACTAGCGGATAGCACAGATACGCAGTATTTT.

The chain couples TRBV5-6 to TRBJ1-5, with 8 nucleotides matching TRBD1. The CDR3 length is 15 residues. The trim removed 5 bases at V and 3 bases at J, leaving 7 bases unmatched. From germline, CDR1 is SGHDT and CDR2 YYEEEE. CDR3 in DNA: TGTGCCAGCAGTTCCGGACAGGGTGACAATCAGCCCCAGCATTTT. Amino acid sequence: CASSSGQGDNQPQHF.

This chain connects TRBV27 to TRBJ2-5; no definite D call. V gave up 3 bases and J gave up 1 base, with 9 bases separating them. The CDR3 loop spans 14 amino acids. The V gene's germline CDR1 is MNHEY and CDR2 SMNVEV (reference sequence). This CDR3 reads CASSFSGFQETQYF. The DNA of the CDR3 is TGTGCCAGCAGTTTTTCGGGTTTCCAAGAGACCCAGTACTTC.

This clone was found a few times. The CDR3 nucleotides are TGTGCCAGAAGCCATCACAGGGGGTCATCCTACGAGCAGTACTTC. Its translation is CARSHHRGSSYEQYF. The chain combines TRBV5-3 with TRBJ2-7; 8 bases are a match to TRBD1. Being an ORF, TRBV5-3 has a function that is uncertain. With V trimmed by 4 bases and J by 1 base, 7 bases remained unmatched. The CDR3 sequence is 15 residues long.

The chain couples TRBV7-2 to TRBJ2-7, with D tentatively TRBD1 (6 bases). Germline V lookup: CDR1 SGHTA, CDR2 FQGNSA. V lost 1 base and J lost 6, with 10 bases in between. This CDR3 spans 13 amino acids. CDR3 nucleotides: TGTGCCAGCAGCTTAGGACAGACAGGCGAGCAGTACTTC. It yields the protein CASSLGQTGEQYF.

This clone is classed as large. This same CDR3 is encoded by further DNA sequences in the sample. The CDR3 DNA reads as TGCGCCAGCAGCCAAGGGGTTGTCTCTGGGGCCAACGTCCTGACTTTC. This gives the protein CASSQGVVSGANVLTF. The rearrangement joins TRBV4-1 to TRBJ2-6; D remains unclear. Germline CDR1 and CDR2: MGHRA and YSYEKL. Trimming cost V 1 base and J 0 bases, with 7 bases left between them. CDR3 length: 16 residues.

CDR3 amino acids: CASSLEYRDLAKNIQYF. The CDR3 nucleotides are TGTGCCAGCAGCTTAGAGTACAGGGATCTAGCCAAAAACATTCAGTACTTC. V and J are TRBV11-2 and TRBJ2-4; D possibly corresponds to TRBD1 (6 bases). Trimming cost V 0 bases and J 0 bases, with 12 bases left between them. The germline V gene has CDR1 SGHAT and CDR2 FQNNGV. The CDR3 is 17 residues long.

The genes are TRBV7-2 and TRBJ2-3; 8 positions match TRBD2. V was pared by 5 bases and J by 11 bases, with 6 bases of the junction left unmatched. Germline loops: CDR1 SGHTA, CDR2 FQGNSA. The CDR3 is made up of 12 amino acids. This CDR3 is CASSLGLGGQYF. CDR3 DNA sequence: TGTGCCAGCAGCCTGGGACTAGGTGGGCAGTATTTT.

J is TRBJ1-4 and V is TRBV5-8; possibly TRBD1 for D (5 bases). The CDR3 has 15 residues. Germline CDR1 reads SGHTS; CDR2 reads YDEGEE. V lost 4 bases and J lost 6, with 16 bases in between. The CDR3 region has the DNA TGTGCCAGCAGCCTGGGACCGGATCGAGATGAAAAACTGTTTTTT. Translation gives CASSLGPDRDEKLFF.

The table lists this clone with a few counts. The CDR3 spells CASTASGSMNTEAFF. As DNA, the CDR3 is TGTGCCAGTACCGCGAGTGGCTCCATGAACACTGAAGCTTTCTTT. The gene calls are TRBV19 and TRBJ1-1; D remains unclear. The CDR3 covers 15 residues. The germline V gene has CDR1 LNHDA and CDR2 SQIVND (reference sequence). With 7 bases removed from V and 0 bases from J, the gap between germline ends came to 15 bases.